This entry is about one TCR beta chain. This entry comes from a study of blood T cell repertoires in COVID-19. How the authors handled the data: Estimates of nucleated cell counts were drawn from the amplification of reference gene primers. Produced via immunoSEQ multiplex PCR; TCRdb's table is partial and in-frame only. V, J and clone size reflect that table, while D and trimming were determined from the DNA. The sample includes about 94,000 clones, roughly 84% of them seen just once. The CDR3 loop spans 13 amino acids. Germline V gene lookup returns CDR1 LGHDT and CDR2 YNNKEL (reference sequence). With 1 base removed from V and 6 bases from J, the gap between germline ends came to 10 bases.

The receptor was derived from an elderly woman with acute or convalescent COVID-19. The chain is built from TRBV3-1 (or the pseudogene TRBV3-2) and TRBJ2-7; D is unresolved. Sequencing was performed on peripheral blood. The chain's CDR3 is CASSQVGGAEQYF. Here the CDR3 DNA reads TGTGCCAGCAGCCAAGTAGGCGGAGCCGAGCAGTACTTC.